The 12 T cell receptor beta chains in this list originate from one sample, sequenced in a study of T cell responses to AZD1222 COVID-19 vaccine. Clones were sequenced by immunoSEQ multiplex PCR, and TCRdb holds only the in-frame ones, with some missing. The sample consists of tens of thousands of clones, roughly nine tenths of them appearing once. The sequences come from peripheral blood, collected 28 days after the second AZD1222 dose. The receptor set was obtained from an adult who received the AZD1222 COVID-19 vaccine.

The chain uses TRBV5-6 and TRBJ1-1, with D unclear. CDR1 and CDR2 (germline): SGHDT, YYEEEE. The CDR3 is made up of 12 amino acids. The V gene lost 1 base and the J gene lost 4 bases, with 5 bases spanning the gap. The CDR3 coding sequence is TGTGCCAGCAGCTTGTGGTCCACTGAAGCTTTCTTT. It codes for CASSLWSTEAFF.

CDR3 nucleotides: TGTGCCAGCAGCCCTACCTGGGACTTATACAATGAGCAGTTCTTC. Translated, it gives CASSPTWDLYNEQFF. J is TRBJ2-1 and V is TRBV9, with a weak D call TRBD2 (6 bases). The CDR3 has 15 amino acids. Germline CDR1 and CDR2: SGDLS and YYNGEE. V was trimmed by 4 bases and J by 4 bases, leaving 15 bases between them.

V usage is TRBV11-1 and J usage is TRBJ1-1; no clear D. The germline V and J ends were trimmed by 3 bases and 4 bases, with 3 bases remaining between them. CDR1 and CDR2 from the germline V gene are SGHAT and FQDESV (reference sequence). The CDR3 is 11 amino acids. The CDR3: CASSFGTEAFF. CDR3 nucleotide sequence: TGTGCCAGCAGCTTCGGCACTGAAGCTTTCTTT.

This chain connects TRBV19 to TRBJ1-6; D call uncertain. Trimming took 5 bases from V and 6 from J, leaving 8 bases between them. Germline assignment: CDR1 LNHDA and CDR2 SQIVND (reference sequence). This CDR3 is 13 amino acids long. The DNA for the CDR3 is TGTGCCAGTAGTCTTCCCGGTAATTCACCCCTCCACTTT. It translates to CASSLPGNSPLHF. Based on the CDR3 plus reference TRBV19 and TRBJ1-6, the full variable domain is DGGITQSPKYLFRKEGQNVTLSCEQNLNHDAMYWYRQDPGQGLRLIYYSQIVNDFQKGDIAEGYSVSREKKESFPLTVTSAQKNPTAFYLCASSLPGNSPLHFGNGTRLTVT.

The rearrangement uses TRBV4-1 and TRBJ1-2, with 9 nucleotides matching TRBD1. The CDR3 sequence is 18 residues long. The germline V gene encodes CDR1 MGHRA and CDR2 YSYEKL. V lost 3 bases and J lost 8; bases outside the gene matches: 19. The chain's CDR3 is CASSQTYAPGTGNLGYTF. The CDR3 DNA reads TGCGCCAGCAGCCAGACGTACGCTCCCGGGACAGGGAACTTGGGCTACACCTTC.

The V and J genes are TRBV4-1 and TRBJ1-4, with 7 positions matching TRBD1. V lost 0 bases to trimming and J lost 8 bases; unmatched junction nucleotides: 6. The CDR3 covers 15 residues. Germline assignment: CDR1 MGHRA and CDR2 YSYEKL. CDR3 sequence reads: CASSQDTGVGEKLFF. The CDR3 bases are TGCGCCAGCAGCCAAGATACAGGGGTAGGCGAAAAACTGTTTTTT.

The V call is TRBV5-1, the J call TRBJ2-1, with D possibly matching TRBD1 (5 bases). The CDR3 has 14 residues. The V gene lost 0 bases and the J gene lost 7 bases, with 11 bases spanning the gap. Germline CDR1 and CDR2: SGHRS and YFSETQ. CDR3: CASSLGGNWNEQFF. The CDR3 DNA reads TGCGCCAGCAGCTTGGGGGGCAACTGGAATGAGCAGTTCTTC.

The rearrangement links TRBV5-4 to TRBJ2-3; possibly TRBD2 for D (5 bases). Germline V gene sequence: CDR1 SGHNT, CDR2 YYREEE (reference sequence). Trimming removed 4 bases at V and 4 bases at J, with 10 bases between. This CDR3 is 13 amino acids long. The CDR3 region has the DNA TGTGCCAGCAGCCTACTAGGCGCAGATACGCAGTATTTT. Protein: CASSLLGADTQYF.

The CDR3 coding sequence is TGCGCCAGCAGCTTGCCCACCTATGGGACAGGGGTGACTGAAGCTTTCTTT. This sequence encodes CASSLPTYGTGVTEAFF. The rearrangement joins TRBV5-1 to TRBJ1-1, with 10 bases fitting TRBD1. CDR1 is SGHRS, CDR2 YFSETQ, per germline. Trimming took 1 base from V and 5 from J; bases not matched to a gene: 11. The CDR3 length is 17 residues.

This sequence joins TRBV18 and TRBJ1-1, with 8 positions matching TRBD1. This CDR3 is 14 amino acids long. V shed 2 bases and J 6 bases; nucleotides not matched to a gene: 5. CDR1 and CDR2 from the germline V gene are KGHSH and LQKENI. The CDR3 region has the DNA TGTGCCAGCTCACCAAAGGGACAGGCCGCTGAAGCTTTCTTT. It codes for CASSPKGQAAEAFF.

The chain is built from TRBV5-1 and TRBJ1-1; 9 positions agree with TRBD1. There are 14 residues in the CDR3. Losses at the gene ends were 4 bases for V and 4 bases for J; bases not matched to a gene: 5. Looked up from germline, CDR1 is SGHRS and CDR2 is YFSETQ. The CDR3 DNA is TGCGCCAGCAGCCCACAGACAGGGGGCACTGAAGCTTTCTTT. Protein sequence: CASSPQTGGTEAFF.

This chain joins TRBV6-2 or TRBV6-3 and TRBJ1-5; TRBD1 matches 10 bases. The CDR3 contains 16 residues. Germline V gene data show CDR1 as MNHEY and CDR2 as SVGEGT. The trim removed 0 bases at V and 6 bases at J, leaving 5 bases unmatched. CDR3 nucleotides: TGTGCCAGCAGTTACTCAGACAGGGGGCGAGGTCAGCCCCAGCATTTT. This codes for CASSYSDRGRGQPQHF.